The next 14 T cell receptor beta chains were all read from a single sample in a study of human T cells and chemical hapten exposure (dated by TCRdb to the early 2020s). In the paper's terms, the time point label means: patch test 3, about 24 weeks after DPC sensitization. The treatment or condition tag for this specimen amounts to: therapeutic diphenylcyclopropenone sensitization with weekly scalp DPC. Libraries came from RACE. TCRdb names NextSeq 500 as the instrument used. TCRdb's own reprocessing of the public reads used fastp at Q25 and MiXCR and kept productive beta chains. Entries are consolidated by CDR3 protein sequence, retaining the most common genes and DNA. The table for this sample lists just over 95,000 distinct CDR3 sequences; 25% to 35% of them were counted only once. The ten most abundant clones make up around 10% of the sample. The sequencing used whole blood, collected in connection with sensitization to the hapten diphenylcyclopropenone (DPC). The receptors originated from a man between 40 and 49 years old with alopecia areata. Some clones in this sample may be carry-over from other donors' samples.

The J gene is TRBJ2-2, the V gene TRBV9, with D hard to call. This CDR3 contains 13 residues. Germline lookup yields CDR1 SGDLS and CDR2 YYNGEE. V was trimmed by 2 bases and J by 4 bases, leaving 6 bases between them. The CDR3 sequence is CASSVAPTGELFF. In DNA, the CDR3 is TGTGCCAGCAGCGTCGCGCCCACCGGGGAGCTGTTTTTT.

This clonotype was picked up a small number of times. The V call is TRBV6-1, the J call TRBJ2-1, with 12 bases lining up with TRBD2. The CDR3 contains 16 residues. Germline trimming cut 2 bases from V and 3 bases from J; bases unmatched to any gene: 2. The germline V gene has CDR1 MNHNS and CDR2 SASEGT. DNA for the CDR3: TGTGCCAGCAGTGAACTAGCGGGAGGGTTCTACAATGAGCAGTTCTTC. This translates into CASSELAGGFYNEQFF.

This chain links TRBV7-2 with TRBJ2-3; 10 positions match TRBD2. Germline V gives CDR1 SGHTA, CDR2 FQGNSA. J was trimmed by 4 bases and V by 8 bases; bases with no gene match: 9. The CDR3 covers 15 residues. The CDR3 DNA sequence: TGTGCCAGCGCCTGGGGGACTAGCGTTCCAGATACGCAGTATTTT. Residues: CASAWGTSVPDTQYF.

This clonotype was counted ten times or more. The V and J genes are TRBV12-3 or TRBV12-4 and TRBJ1-5; D gene unclear. This CDR3 has 13 amino acids. V lost 4 bases to trimming and J lost 2 bases, with 6 bases between them. The CDR3 sequence: CASSSRGNQPQHF. The CDR3 DNA reads TGTGCCAGCAGTTCACGTGGCAATCAGCCCCAGCATTTT.

This clonotype has more than one count but fewer than ten. The chain is built from TRBV4-1 and TRBJ2-3; tentatively, D is TRBD1 (5 bases). CDR1 MGHRA and CDR2 YSYEKL come from the germline V gene. The CDR3 is 16 amino acids. The germline V and J ends were trimmed by 0 bases and 1 base, with 11 bases remaining between them. The CDR3 loop reads CASSQDGATGTDTQYF. The CDR3 bases are TGCGCCAGCAGCCAAGATGGGGCGACAGGCACAGATACGCAGTATTTT.

This clonotype was observed a few times. The chain recombines TRBV14 with TRBJ2-5, with D perhaps matching TRBD2 (6 bases). Germline CDR1 reads SGHDN; CDR2 reads FVKESK. The CDR3 runs to 17 residues. Trimming took 3 bases from V and 4 from J, leaving 21 bases between them. The chain's CDR3 is CASSQIGFLGSPETQYF. CDR3 in DNA: TGTGCCAGCAGCCAGATTGGGTTCCTCGGGAGTCCAGAGACCCAGTACTTC.

This clonotype has a handful of counts. The chain employs TRBV18 and TRBJ2-6, with 12 bases aligning to TRBD1. V lost 1 base and J lost 2; bases outside the gene matches: 6. The CDR3 spans 19 residues. The germline CDR1 and CDR2 sequences are KGHSH and LQKENI. As DNA, the CDR3 is TGTGCCAGCTCACCACTGGGACAGGGGGCGACTGCTGGGGCCAACGTCCTGACTTTC. Amino acid sequence: CASSPLGQGATAGANVLTF. Together with reference TRBV18 and TRBJ2-6, the CDR3 gives the full variable domain: NAGVMQNPRHLVRRRGQEARLRCSPMKGHSHVYWYRQLPEEGLKFMVYLQKENIIDESGMPKERFSAEFPKEGPSILRIQQVVRGDSAAYFCASSPLGQGATAGANVLTFGAGSRLTVL.

The sample holds a few counts of this clonotype. The chain joins TRBV12-3 or TRBV12-4 to TRBJ2-7; 7 nucleotides agree with TRBD1. The CDR3 sequence is 14 residues long. V gave up 3 bases and J gave up 2 bases; unmatched junction bases: 4. CDR3 protein: CASSFSGTAYEQYF. CDR3 DNA: TGTGCCAGCAGTTTTTCCGGGACAGCCTACGAGCAGTACTTC.

CDR3 in DNA: TGTGCCAGCAGCCCCAGTCCGGGGGGACCCAATCAGCCCCAGCATTTT. This codes for CASSPSPGGPNQPQHF. This chain connects TRBV12-3 or TRBV12-4 to TRBJ1-5, with D possibly TRBD1 on 5 matching bases. The CDR3 consists of 16 residues. Trimming pared 6 bases from V and 3 bases from J, leaving 18 bases between.

The CDR3 here is CASSLTDANTGELFF. In DNA form, the CDR3 reads TGTGCCAGCAGCTTGACAGATGCGAACACCGGGGAGCTGTTTTTT. The genes are TRBV11-2 and TRBJ2-2; a weak D match, TRBD1 (5 bases). The germline V gene has CDR1 SGHAT and CDR2 FQNNGV. V was pared by 3 bases and J by 0 bases, with 8 bases between. The CDR3 is 15 residues long.

The chain employs TRBV28 and TRBJ2-5, with 7 nucleotides matching TRBD1. This CDR3 comprises 15 residues. Trimming took 6 bases from V and 2 from J; bases not matched to a gene: 9. In germline, CDR1 is MDHEN, CDR2 SYDVKM. CDR3 protein: CASSPTGKVQETQYF. The CDR3 coding sequence is TGTGCCAGCAGCCCGACAGGGAAGGTACAAGAGACCCAGTACTTC. Using reference TRBV28 and TRBJ2-5 for the parts outside the CDR3, the full variable domain is DVKVTQSSRYLVKRTGEKVFLECVQDMDHENMFWYRQDPGLGLRLIYFSYDVKMKEKGDIPEGYSVSREKKERFSLILESASTNQTSMYLCASSPTGKVQETQYFGPGTRLLVL.

This clonotype has ten or more counts. For the CDR3, the DNA is TGTGCCAGCTCACCGGACAGCACAGATACGCAGTATTTT. Protein product: CASSPDSTDTQYF. This sequence joins TRBV18 and TRBJ2-3, with D uncertain. Germline CDR1 reads KGHSH; CDR2 reads LQKENI. Trimming shortened V by 3 bases and J by 0 bases, and 4 bases separated the two germline ends. The CDR3 extends over 13 amino acids.

There are a few counts of this clonotype. The V and J genes are TRBV27 and TRBJ2-5; 9 bases are shared with TRBD1. CDR1 is MNHEY and CDR2 is SMNVEV in the germline V gene (reference sequence). The CDR3 sequence is 16 residues long. V lost 5 bases, J lost 1 base, and 8 bases stayed unmatched. The CDR3 DNA reads TGTGCCAGCAGTCTAGGGACAGGGAGGGGCCAAGAGACCCAGTACTTC. Its translation: CASSLGTGRGQETQYF.

This clonotype has a handful of counts. This chain connects TRBV11-2 to TRBJ2-1, with D unclear. Germline CDR1 and CDR2: SGHAT and FQNNGV. The CDR3 has 14 amino acids. The V end was cut by 5 bases, the J end by 4 bases, with 12 bases between. The CDR3 region is CASSPPGGYNEQFF. CDR3 coding DNA: TGTGCCAGCAGCCCCCCGGGTGGGTACAATGAGCAGTTCTTC.